The source of this T cell receptor (beta chain) is a study of glioma-infiltrating T cells. The study, taken as a whole, reports: Very few CDR3 sequences were shared between tissue and blood. Signature shared blood CDR3 motifs were enriched in low-divergence and depleted in high-divergence patients. Tissue-blood divergence was below expectation in non-neoplastic patients, above in gliomas.

Using RNA template, CDR3s of TCR alpha and beta were amplified with iRepertoire arm-PCR. One entry per CDR3 protein results from TCRdb running MiXCR on the multiplex PCR reads. The sample has about 410,000 distinct CDR3 sequences, 41% seen once; the top ten hold 12%. As to this clonotype: Antigen specificity is unknown. A read error may be the cause here, since a much bigger clone is one base away. The final CDR3 position lacks the conserved phenylalanine or tryptophan, pointing to a likely read error.

The CDR3 totals 13 residues. V lost 6 bases to trimming and J lost 2 bases; unmatched junction nucleotides: 4. The V gene's germline CDR1 is MNHEY and CDR2 SMNVEV (reference sequence). Sample: glioma tissue, nonneoplastic brain tissue, or PBMCs (not recorded which). The chain links TRBV27 to TRBJ2-7; 7 bases agree with TRBD2. The clonotype was recovered from a human donor with low-grade glioma or glioblastoma, undergoing nonglioma brain surgery, or in good health (not recorded which). CDR3 amino acids: CASSRGGTYEQYS. CDR3 nucleotide sequence: TGTGCCAGCAGCCGGGGAGGGACCTACGAGCAGTACTCC.